This is a list of T cell receptor beta chains from one sample in a study of blood T cell repertoires in COVID-19. The repertoire was sequenced with immunoSEQ multiplex PCR; TCRdb's copy has only in-frame clones and lacks some. The table records about 320,000 clones, 86% of them present only once. The sample taken for sequencing was peripheral blood. All receptors derive from a woman aged 50 to 60 with acute or convalescent COVID-19. Each CDR3 is given without its conserved first and last residue.

V,J,CDR3
TRBV6-1,TRBJ1-5,ASSGRTGGPGQPQH
TRBV15,TRBJ2-1,ATSKAPGQGAANEQF
TRBV6-2/TRBV6-3,TRBJ1-5,ASSWTGGFGQPQH
TRBV29-1,TRBJ2-6,SVIAGGTGANVLT
TRBV5-8,TRBJ1-4,ASSLNRDSNEKLF
TRBV21-1,TRBJ2-7,ASSRDRVPSAYSYEQY
TRBV7-8,TRBJ1-1,ASSLVRGATEAF
TRBV6-2/TRBV6-3,TRBJ2-5,ASSKGQGARLQETQY
TRBV28,TRBJ1-4,ASSITRVANEKLF
TRBV28,TRBJ1-4,ASSPRGLANEKLF
TRBV5-5,TRBJ2-5,ASSLSGTGKETQY
TRBV7-9,TRBJ1-5,ASSRDGTNQPQH
TRBV19,TRBJ2-5,ASSMWTGQETQY
TRBV30,TRBJ1-6,AWTRGLLSSYNSPLH
TRBV3-1/TRBV3-2,TRBJ2-7,ASSPRFAGSYEQY
TRBV19,TRBJ2-7,ASSHIRTGRYEQY
TRBV18,TRBJ2-1,ASSSLAGGSSYNEQF
TRBV7-3,TRBJ2-1,ASSSSGRANEQF
TRBV18,TRBJ2-3,ASSPPGGASTDTQY
TRBV28,TRBJ2-1,ASVLTSGSGIEQF
TRBV5-1,TRBJ1-6,ASSVGQSDSPLH
TRBV5-1,TRBJ1-1,ASSRTTGNTEAF
TRBV28,TRBJ2-7,ASSLGGGPFYEQY
TRBV28,TRBJ1-2,ASSATGSTSNYGYT
TRBV6-5,TRBJ2-3,ASRLTGYTDTQY
TRBV28,TRBJ2-7,ASSFYRGVYEQY
TRBV19,TRBJ1-2,ASSIWDRTNYGYT
TRBV18,TRBJ2-7,ASSPGQPRYEQY
TRBV9,TRBJ2-6,ASSVVVRRAAGANVLT
TRBV11-2,TRBJ1-5,ASSLGTGTGNQPQH
TRBV24-1,TRBJ2-1,ATSDPGLAAYNEQF
TRBV2,TRBJ1-1,ASSTSGVGTEAF
TRBV27,TRBJ1-6,ASRGTVSYNSPLH
TRBV14,TRBJ2-7,ASSQGATGGYEQY
TRBV28,TRBJ2-2,ASSLGRADTGELF
TRBV20-1,TRBJ2-5,SATRGTQY
TRBV7-2,TRBJ2-6,ASSLVASGRTGANVLT
TRBV2,TRBJ2-7,ASGGLLSYEQY
TRBV9,TRBJ2-5,ASSASGAHQETQY
TRBV29-1,TRBJ2-2,SVPLAGGTGELF
TRBV5-1,TRBJ2-2,ASSYQGNTGELF
TRBV5-1,TRBJ1-4,ASSALGDRGREKLF
TRBV7-9,TRBJ2-1,ASGTGRANEQF
TRBV19,TRBJ2-3,ASSSPGQGWDTQY
TRBV19,TRBJ2-7,ASSPMGQGVYEQY
TRBV10-3,TRBJ2-7,AISEESSYEQY
TRBV9,TRBJ2-1,ASSVEGQTYNEQF
TRBV27,TRBJ1-4,ASTRQGAGEKLF
TRBV5-6,TRBJ1-5,ASSLGPARNQPQH
TRBV15,TRBJ2-5,ATSRGLAGGTQY
TRBV15,TRBJ2-7,ATSRYRGSNEQY
TRBV29-1,TRBJ2-1,SRLAGGNEQF
TRBV19,TRBJ1-5,ASTTGQPNQPQH
TRBV7-3,TRBJ2-1,ASSRDSAYNEQF
TRBV19,TRBJ2-3,ASSVPSQYTDTQY